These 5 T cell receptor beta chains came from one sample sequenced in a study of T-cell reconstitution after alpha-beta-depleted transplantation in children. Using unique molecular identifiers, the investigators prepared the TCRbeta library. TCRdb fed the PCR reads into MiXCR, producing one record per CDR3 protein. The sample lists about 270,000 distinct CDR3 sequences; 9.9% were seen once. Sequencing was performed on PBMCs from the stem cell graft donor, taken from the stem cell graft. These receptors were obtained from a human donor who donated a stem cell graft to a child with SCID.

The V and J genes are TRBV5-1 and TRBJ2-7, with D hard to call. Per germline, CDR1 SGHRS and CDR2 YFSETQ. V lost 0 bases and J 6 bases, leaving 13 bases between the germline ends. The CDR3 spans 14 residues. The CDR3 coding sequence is TGCGCCAGCAGCTTGGCGGCCAGGTCGGGCGAGCAGTACTTC. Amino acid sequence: CASSLAARSGEQYF.

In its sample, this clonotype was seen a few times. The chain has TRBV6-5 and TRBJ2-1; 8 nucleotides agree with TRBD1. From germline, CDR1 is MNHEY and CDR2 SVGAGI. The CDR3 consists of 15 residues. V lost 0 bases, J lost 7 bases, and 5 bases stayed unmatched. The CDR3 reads CASSYSGDRTNEQFF. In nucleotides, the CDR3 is TGTGCCAGCAGTTACTCGGGGGACAGGACAAATGAGCAGTTCTTC.

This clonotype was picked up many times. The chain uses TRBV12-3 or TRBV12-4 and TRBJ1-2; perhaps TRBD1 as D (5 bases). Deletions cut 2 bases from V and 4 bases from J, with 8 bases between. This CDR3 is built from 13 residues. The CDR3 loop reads CASSLRQGYGYTF. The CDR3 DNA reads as TGTGCCAGCAGTTTAAGGCAGGGCTATGGCTACACCTTC.

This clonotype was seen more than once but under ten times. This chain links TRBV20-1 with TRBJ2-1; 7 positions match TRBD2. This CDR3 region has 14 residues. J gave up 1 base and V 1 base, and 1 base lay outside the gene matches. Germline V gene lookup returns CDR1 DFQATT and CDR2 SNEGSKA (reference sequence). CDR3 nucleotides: TGCAGTGCTAGAGTTAGCGGGTCCTACAATGAGCAGTTCTTC. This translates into CSARVSGSYNEQFF.

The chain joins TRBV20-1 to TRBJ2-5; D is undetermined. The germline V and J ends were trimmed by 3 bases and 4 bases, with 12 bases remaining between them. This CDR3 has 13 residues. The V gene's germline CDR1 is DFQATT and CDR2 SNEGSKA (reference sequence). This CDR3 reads CSARTNSRETQYF. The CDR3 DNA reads TGCAGTGCTAGGACGAACAGTCGAGAGACCCAGTACTTC.